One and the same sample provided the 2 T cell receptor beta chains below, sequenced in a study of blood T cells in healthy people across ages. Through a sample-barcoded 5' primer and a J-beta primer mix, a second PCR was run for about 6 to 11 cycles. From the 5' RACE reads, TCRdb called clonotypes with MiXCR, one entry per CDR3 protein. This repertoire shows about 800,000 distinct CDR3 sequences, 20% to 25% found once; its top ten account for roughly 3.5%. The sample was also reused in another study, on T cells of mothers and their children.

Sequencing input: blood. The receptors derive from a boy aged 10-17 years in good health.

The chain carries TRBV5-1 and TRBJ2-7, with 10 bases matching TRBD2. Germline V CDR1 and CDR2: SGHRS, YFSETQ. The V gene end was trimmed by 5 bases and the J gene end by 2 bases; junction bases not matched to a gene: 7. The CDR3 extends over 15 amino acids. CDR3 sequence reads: CASRETSGLTYEQYF. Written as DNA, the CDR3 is TGCGCCAGCAGAGAGACTAGCGGGTTAACCTACGAGCAGTACTTC.

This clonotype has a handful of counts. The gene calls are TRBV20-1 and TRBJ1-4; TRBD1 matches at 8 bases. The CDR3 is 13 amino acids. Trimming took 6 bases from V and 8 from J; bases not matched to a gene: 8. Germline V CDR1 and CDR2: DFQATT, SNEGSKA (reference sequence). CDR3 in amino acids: CSALDRAGEKLFF. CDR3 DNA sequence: TGCAGTGCCTTGGACAGGGCGGGGGAAAAACTGTTTTTT.